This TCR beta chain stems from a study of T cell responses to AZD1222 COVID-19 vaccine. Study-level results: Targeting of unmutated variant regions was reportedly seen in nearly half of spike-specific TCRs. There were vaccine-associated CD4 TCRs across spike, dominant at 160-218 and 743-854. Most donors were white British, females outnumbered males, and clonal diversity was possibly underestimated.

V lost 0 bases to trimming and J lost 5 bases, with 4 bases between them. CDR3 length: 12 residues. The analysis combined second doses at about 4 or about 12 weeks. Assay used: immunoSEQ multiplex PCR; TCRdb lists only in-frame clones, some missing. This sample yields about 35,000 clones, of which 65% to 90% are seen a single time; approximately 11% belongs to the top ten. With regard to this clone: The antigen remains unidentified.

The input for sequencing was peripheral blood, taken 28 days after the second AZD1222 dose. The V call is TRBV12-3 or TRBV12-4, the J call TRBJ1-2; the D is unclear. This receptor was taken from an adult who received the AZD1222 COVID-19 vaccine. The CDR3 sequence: CASSLATYGYTF. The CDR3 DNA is TGTGCCAGCAGTTTAGCGACGTATGGCTACACCTTC.